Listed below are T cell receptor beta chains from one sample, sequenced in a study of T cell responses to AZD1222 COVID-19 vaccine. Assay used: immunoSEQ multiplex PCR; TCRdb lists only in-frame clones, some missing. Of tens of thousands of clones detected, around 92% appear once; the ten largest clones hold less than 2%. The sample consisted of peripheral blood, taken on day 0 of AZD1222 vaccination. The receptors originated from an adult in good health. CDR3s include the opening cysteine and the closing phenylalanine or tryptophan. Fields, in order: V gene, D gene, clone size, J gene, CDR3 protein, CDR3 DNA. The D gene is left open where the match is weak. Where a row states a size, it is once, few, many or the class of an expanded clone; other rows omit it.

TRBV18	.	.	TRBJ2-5	CASSPTLSQETQYF	TGTGCCAGCTCACCAACGCTCTCCCAAGAGACCCAGTACTTC
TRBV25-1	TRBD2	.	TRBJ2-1	CASRGPGLGGNNEQFF	TGTGCCAGCAGGGGCCCTGGACTGGGGGGGAACAATGAGCAGTTCTTC
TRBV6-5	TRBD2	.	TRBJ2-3	CASSYSWGLAGDTQYF	TGTGCCAGCAGTTACTCGTGGGGACTAGCGGGAGATACGCAGTATTTT
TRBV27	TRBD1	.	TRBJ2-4	CASSLRTGGLAKNIQYF	TGTGCCAGCAGTTTACGCACAGGGGGCCTCGCCAAAAACATTCAGTACTTC
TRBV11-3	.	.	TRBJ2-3	CASSNAQSGTTAPDTQYF	TGTGCCAGCAGCAACGCCCAGTCGGGAACTACAGCCCCAGATACGCAGTATTTT
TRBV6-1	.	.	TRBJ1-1	CASSVTAWQGLVNTEAFF	TGTGCCAGCAGTGTAACCGCTTGGCAGGGCCTAGTGAACACTGAAGCTTTCTTT
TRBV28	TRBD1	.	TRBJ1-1	CASTGTVNTEAFF	TGTGCCAGTACCGGGACAGTGAACACTGAAGCTTTCTTT
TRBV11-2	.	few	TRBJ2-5	CASSQTVARETQYF	TGTGCCAGCAGCCAAACGGTGGCTCGAGAGACCCAGTACTTC
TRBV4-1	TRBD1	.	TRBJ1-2	CASSQAGTGHYGYTF	TGCGCCAGCAGCCAAGCCGGGACAGGGCACTATGGCTACACCTTC
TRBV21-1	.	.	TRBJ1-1	CASSKEEDGTEAFF	TGTGCCAGCAGCAAAGAGGAGGATGGCACTGAAGCTTTCTTT
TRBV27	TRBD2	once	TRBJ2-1	CASSSFTASGIVGFF	TGTGCCAGCAGTTCATTTACCGCTAGCGGGATCGTCGGGTTCTTC
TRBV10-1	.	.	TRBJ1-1	CASSDWGFTEAFF	TGCGCCAGCAGTGATTGGGGGTTCACTGAAGCTTTCTTT
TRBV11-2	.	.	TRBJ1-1	CASSLTGEAFF	TGTGCCAGCAGCTTAACGGGGGAAGCTTTCTTT
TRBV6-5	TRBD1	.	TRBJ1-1	CASRRQGARDFF	TGTGCCAGTCGCCGACAGGGGGCGAGGGATTTCTTT
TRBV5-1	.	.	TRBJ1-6	CASSLVSGIRNSPLHF	TGCGCCAGCAGCTTGGTGTCAGGGATTCGTAATTCACCCCTCCACTTT
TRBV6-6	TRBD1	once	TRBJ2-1	CASTHATGGAHNEQFF	TGTGCCAGCACCCATGCGACAGGGGGCGCCCACAATGAGCAGTTCTTC
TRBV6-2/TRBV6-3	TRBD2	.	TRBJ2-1	CASSYWLAGGDYNEQFF	TGTGCCAGCAGTTACTGGCTAGCGGGAGGTGACTACAATGAGCAGTTCTTC
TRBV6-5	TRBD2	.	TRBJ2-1	CASTSGWSSYNEQFF	TGTGCCAGCACTAGCGGGTGGAGCTCCTACAATGAGCAGTTCTTC
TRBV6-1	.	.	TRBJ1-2	CASSEWGTISNYGYTF	TGTGCCAGCAGTGAATGGGGGACAATATCGAACTATGGCTACACCTTC
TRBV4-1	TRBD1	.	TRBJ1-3	CASSHGQGGNTIYF	TGCGCCAGCAGCCACGGACAGGGCGGAAACACCATATATTTT
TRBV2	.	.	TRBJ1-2	CAGKDSNYGYTF	TGTGCCGGCAAAGACAGTAACTATGGCTACACCTTC
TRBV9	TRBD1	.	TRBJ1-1	CASSVNQGAAEAFF	TGTGCCAGCAGCGTAAATCAGGGGGCGGCTGAAGCTTTCTTT
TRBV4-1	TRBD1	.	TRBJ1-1	CASSQARTGTMNTEAFF	TGCGCCAGCAGCCAAGCCAGGACAGGGACAATGAACACTGAAGCTTTCTTT
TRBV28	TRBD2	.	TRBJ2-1	CASSGASGRVNEQFF	TGTGCCAGCAGTGGGGCTAGCGGGAGGGTTAATGAGCAGTTCTTC
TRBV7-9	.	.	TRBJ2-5	CATRSGTAQETQYF	TGTGCCACCAGGAGCGGGACAGCTCAAGAGACCCAGTACTTC
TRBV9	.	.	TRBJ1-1	CASSSLMNTEAFF	TGTGCCAGCAGCTCCCTCATGAACACTGAAGCTTTCTTT
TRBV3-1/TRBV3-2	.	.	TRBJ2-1	CASSPWQGGEQFF	TGTGCCAGCAGCCCCTGGCAGGGCGGAGAGCAGTTCTTC
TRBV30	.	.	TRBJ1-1	CAWRLMNTEAFF	TGTGCCTGGAGATTAATGAACACTGAAGCTTTCTTT
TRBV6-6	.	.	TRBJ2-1	CASSQGWGALPRGTLEALYEQFF	TGTGCCAGCAGTCAGGGATGGGGGGCCCTACCCCGAGGGACGTTGGAGGCCCTATATGAGCAGTTCTTC
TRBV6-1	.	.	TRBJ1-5	CASSEEEFRRQGDQPQHF	TGTGCCAGCAGTGAAGAGGAATTTAGGAGGCAGGGAGATCAGCCCCAGCATTTT
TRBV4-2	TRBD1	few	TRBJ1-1	CASSQRPTGTGGVTEAFF	TGTGCCAGCAGCCAACGACCTACCGGGACAGGGGGCGTCACTGAAGCTTTCTTT
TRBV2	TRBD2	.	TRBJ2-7	CASSQPPGGETYEQYF	TGTGCCAGCAGTCAACCCCCGGGAGGTGAAACCTACGAGCAGTACTTC
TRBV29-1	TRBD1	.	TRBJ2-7	CSVELQGAGSYEQYF	TGCAGCGTTGAATTACAGGGGGCAGGCTCCTACGAGCAGTACTTC
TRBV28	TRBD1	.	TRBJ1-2	CASSFHRDRALGGYTF	TGTGCCAGCAGTTTTCACAGGGACAGGGCCCTTGGTGGCTACACCTTC
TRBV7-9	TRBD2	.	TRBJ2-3	CASSFTSGSTDTQYF	TGTGCCAGCAGCTTCACTAGCGGGAGCACAGATACGCAGTATTTT
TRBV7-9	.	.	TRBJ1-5	CASSLGSGPHNQPQHF	TGTGCCAGCAGCTTAGGCTCTGGGCCCCACAATCAGCCCCAGCATTTT
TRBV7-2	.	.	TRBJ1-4	CASSLDVWGEKLFF	TGTGCCAGCAGCTTAGACGTTTGGGGTGAAAAACTGTTTTTT
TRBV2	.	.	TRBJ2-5	CASSDPTPTGETQYF	TGTGCCAGCAGTGACCCAACACCTACCGGGGAGACCCAGTACTTC
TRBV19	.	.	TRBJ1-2	CASSTGGLRVYGYTF	TGTGCCAGTAGTACCGGGGGGCTACGGGTCTATGGCTACACCTTC
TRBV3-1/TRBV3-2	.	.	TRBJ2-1	CASSHASMSSYNEQFF	TGTGCCAGCAGCCACGCTAGCATGAGCTCCTACAATGAGCAGTTCTTC
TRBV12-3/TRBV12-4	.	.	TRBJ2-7	CASRSTGYEQYF	TGTGCCAGCAGAAGCACAGGGTACGAGCAGTACTTC
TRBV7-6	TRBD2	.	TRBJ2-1	CASSRERLAGNEQFF	TGTGCCAGCAGTCGGGAGAGGCTAGCGGGCAATGAGCAGTTCTTC
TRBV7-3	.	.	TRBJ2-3	CASSPMPTDTQYF	TGTGCCAGCAGCCCCATGCCCACAGATACGCAGTATTTT
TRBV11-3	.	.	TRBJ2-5	CASSPGQVQETQYF	TGTGCCAGCAGCCCCGGACAAGTCCAAGAGACCCAGTACTTC
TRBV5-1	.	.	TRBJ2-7	CASSLIGGLDSEQYF	TGCGCCAGCAGCTTAATAGGGGGGCTGGATTCCGAGCAGTACTTC
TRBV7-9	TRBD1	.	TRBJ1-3	CASSPSTGAGNTIYF	TGTGCCAGCAGCCCCTCAACAGGGGCTGGAAACACCATATATTTT